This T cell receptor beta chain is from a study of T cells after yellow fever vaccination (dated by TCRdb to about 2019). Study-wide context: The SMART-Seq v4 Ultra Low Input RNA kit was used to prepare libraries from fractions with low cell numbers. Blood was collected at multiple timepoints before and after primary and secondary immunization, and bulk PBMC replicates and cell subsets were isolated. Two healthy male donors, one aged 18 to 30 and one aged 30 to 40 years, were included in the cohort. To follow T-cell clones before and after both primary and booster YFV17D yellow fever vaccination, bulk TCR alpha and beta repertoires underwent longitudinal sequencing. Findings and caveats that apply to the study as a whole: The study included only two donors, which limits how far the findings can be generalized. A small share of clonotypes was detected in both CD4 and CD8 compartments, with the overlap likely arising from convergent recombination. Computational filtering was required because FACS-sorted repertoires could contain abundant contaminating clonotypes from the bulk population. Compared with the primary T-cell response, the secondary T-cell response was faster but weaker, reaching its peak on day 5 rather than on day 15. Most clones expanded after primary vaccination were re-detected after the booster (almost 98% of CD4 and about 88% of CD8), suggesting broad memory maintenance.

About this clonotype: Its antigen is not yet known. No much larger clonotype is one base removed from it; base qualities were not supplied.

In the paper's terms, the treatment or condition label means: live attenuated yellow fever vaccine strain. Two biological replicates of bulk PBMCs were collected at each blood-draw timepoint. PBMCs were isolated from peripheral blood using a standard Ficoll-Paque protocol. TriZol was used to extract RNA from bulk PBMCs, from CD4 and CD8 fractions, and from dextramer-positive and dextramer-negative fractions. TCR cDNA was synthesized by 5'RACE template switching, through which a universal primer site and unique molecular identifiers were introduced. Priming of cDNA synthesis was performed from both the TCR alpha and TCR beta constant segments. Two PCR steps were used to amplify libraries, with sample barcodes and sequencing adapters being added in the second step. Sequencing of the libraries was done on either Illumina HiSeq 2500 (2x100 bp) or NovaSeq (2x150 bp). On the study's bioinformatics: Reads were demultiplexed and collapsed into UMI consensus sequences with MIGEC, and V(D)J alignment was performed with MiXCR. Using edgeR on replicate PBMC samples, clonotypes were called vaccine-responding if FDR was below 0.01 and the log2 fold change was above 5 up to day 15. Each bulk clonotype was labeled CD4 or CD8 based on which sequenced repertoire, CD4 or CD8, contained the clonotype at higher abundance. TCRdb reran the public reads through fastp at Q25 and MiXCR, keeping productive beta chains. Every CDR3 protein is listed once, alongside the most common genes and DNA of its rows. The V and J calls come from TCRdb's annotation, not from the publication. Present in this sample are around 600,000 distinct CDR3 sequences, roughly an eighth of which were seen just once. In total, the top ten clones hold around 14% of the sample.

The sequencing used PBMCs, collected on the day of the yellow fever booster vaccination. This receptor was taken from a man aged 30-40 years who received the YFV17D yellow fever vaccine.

The base sequence is TGTGCCAGCAGGGAGCGAGGCAATGAGCAGTTCTTC. Translation gives CASRERGNEQFF. Recombination connected TRBV12-3 or TRBV12-4 to TRBJ2-1, with the D gene call left open. The junction shows trimming of 6 bases on V and 6 bases on J, plus 9 bases between the germline ends. Counted from cysteine to phenylalanine, this CDR3 has 12 amino acids. Of the read, only the CDR3 DNA is kept; its 36 bases are in frame from base 1.